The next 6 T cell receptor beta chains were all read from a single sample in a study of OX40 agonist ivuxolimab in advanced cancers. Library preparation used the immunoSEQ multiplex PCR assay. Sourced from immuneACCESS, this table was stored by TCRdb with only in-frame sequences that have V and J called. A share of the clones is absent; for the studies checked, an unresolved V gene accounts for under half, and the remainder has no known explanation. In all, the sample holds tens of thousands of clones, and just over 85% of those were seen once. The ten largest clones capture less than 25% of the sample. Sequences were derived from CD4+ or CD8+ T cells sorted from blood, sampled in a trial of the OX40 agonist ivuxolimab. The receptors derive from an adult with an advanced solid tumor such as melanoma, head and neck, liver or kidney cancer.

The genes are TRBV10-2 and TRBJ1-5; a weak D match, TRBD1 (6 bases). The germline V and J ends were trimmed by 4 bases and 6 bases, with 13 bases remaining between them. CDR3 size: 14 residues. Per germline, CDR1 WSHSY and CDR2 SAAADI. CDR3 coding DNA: TGCGCCAGCAGTGGTGGGGGGCTCGGTCAGCCCCAGCATTTT. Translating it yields CASSGGGLGQPQHF.

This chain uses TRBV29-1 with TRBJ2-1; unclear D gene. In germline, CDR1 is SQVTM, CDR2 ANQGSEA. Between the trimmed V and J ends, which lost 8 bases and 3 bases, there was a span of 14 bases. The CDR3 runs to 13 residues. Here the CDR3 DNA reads TGCAGCCTTGCCAGGCCTAACTACAATGAGCAGTTCTTC. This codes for CSLARPNYNEQFF.

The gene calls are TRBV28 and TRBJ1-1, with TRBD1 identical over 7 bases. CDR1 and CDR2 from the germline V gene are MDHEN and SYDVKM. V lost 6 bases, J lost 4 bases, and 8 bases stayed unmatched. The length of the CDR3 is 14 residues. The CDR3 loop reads CASRNSGTATEAFF. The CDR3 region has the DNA TGTGCCAGCAGGAATTCGGGGACAGCCACTGAAGCTTTCTTT.

The CDR3 DNA follows: TGTGCCACGGGCGGCAGGGGAGTATCCGAGCAGTACTTC. Translating gives CATGGRGVSEQYF. This sequence joins TRBV15 and TRBJ2-7; D is perhaps TRBD1 (6 bases). This CDR3 is built from 13 residues. Trimming cost V 9 bases and J 6 bases, with 18 bases left between them. Per the germline V gene, CDR1 is LNHNV and CDR2 is YYDKDF (reference sequence).

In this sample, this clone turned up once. CDR3 coding DNA: TGTGCCAGCAGCGAGGGCCTTGGACTAGCGGTCACAGATACGCAGTATTTT. Translating gives CASSEGLGLAVTDTQYF. The chain employs TRBV9 and TRBJ2-3; 10 positions agree with TRBD2. The length of the CDR3 is 17 residues. The germline V gene encodes CDR1 SGDLS and CDR2 YYNGEE. Unmatched junction bases numbered 9, after V lost 3 bases and J lost 2 bases.

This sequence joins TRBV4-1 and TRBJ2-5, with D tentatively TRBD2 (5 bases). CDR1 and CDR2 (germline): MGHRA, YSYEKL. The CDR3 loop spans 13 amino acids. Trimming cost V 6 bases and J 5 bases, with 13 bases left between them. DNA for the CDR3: TGCGCCAGCAGGCGTATCGGCGGGGAGACCCAGTACTTC. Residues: CASRRIGGETQYF.